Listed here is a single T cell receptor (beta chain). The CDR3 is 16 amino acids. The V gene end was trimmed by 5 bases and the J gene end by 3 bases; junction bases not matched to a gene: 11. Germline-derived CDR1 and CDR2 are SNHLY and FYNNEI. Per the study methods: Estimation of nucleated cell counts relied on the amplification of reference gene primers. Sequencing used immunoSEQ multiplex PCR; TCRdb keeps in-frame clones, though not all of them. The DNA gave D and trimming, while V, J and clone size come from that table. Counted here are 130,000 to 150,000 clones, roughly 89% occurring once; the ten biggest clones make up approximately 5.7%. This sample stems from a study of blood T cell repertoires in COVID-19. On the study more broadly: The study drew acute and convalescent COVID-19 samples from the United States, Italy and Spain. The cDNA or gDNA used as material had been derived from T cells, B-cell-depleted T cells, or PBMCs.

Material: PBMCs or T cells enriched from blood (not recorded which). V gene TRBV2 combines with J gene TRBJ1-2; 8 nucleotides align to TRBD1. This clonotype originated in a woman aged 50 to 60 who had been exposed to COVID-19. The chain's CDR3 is CASSLAGTGIYYGYTF. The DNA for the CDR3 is TGTGCCAGCAGTCTGGCCGGGACAGGAATATACTATGGCTACACCTTC.